The rows below give T cell receptor beta chains drawn from one sample of a study of chemoradiotherapy in HPV16-positive cancers. Assay: immunoSEQ multiplex PCR; the TCRdb copy retains only in-frame clones and omits some. The data contain about 32,000 clones, about 91% of them seen just once; the ten biggest clones take up 4.8%. The starting material was blood, obtained from a patient who underwent chemoradiotherapy. The receptors originated from a human donor with HPV-associated anogenital cancer. Each CDR3 is given with its conserved first and last residue. The D gene is left open where the match is weak. A row's size may be missing; if present it is once, few, many or a size class.

len	abundance	d_gene	v_gene	j_gene	CDR3aa	CDR3nt
13	NA	NA	TRBV5-1	TRBJ1-4	CASSLDTNEKLFF	TGCGCCAGCAGCTTGGACACTAATGAAAAACTGTTTTTT
16	NA	NA	TRBV27	TRBJ1-1	CASSPRVGRRNTEAFF	TGTGCCAGCAGTCCCAGGGTCGGGCGCCGGAACACTGAAGCTTTCTTT
16	NA	NA	TRBV6-1	TRBJ2-7	CASSELYRSTGGEQYF	TGTGCCAGCAGTGAATTATACAGATCCACCGGAGGGGAGCAGTACTTC
14	NA	TRBD1	TRBV14	TRBJ2-7	CASSPDRDSYEQYF	TGTGCCAGCAGCCCCGACAGGGACTCCTACGAGCAGTACTTC
13	NA	NA	TRBV7-2	TRBJ1-2	CASSRDRIYGYTF	TGTGCCAGCAGCCGAGACCGCATCTATGGCTACACCTTC
16	NA	NA	TRBV5-1	TRBJ2-5	CASSLELGNRQETQYF	TGCGCCAGCAGCTTGGAATTGGGGAACCGGCAAGAGACCCAGTACTTC
13	NA	NA	TRBV28	TRBJ1-2	CASSFGQGYGYTF	TGTGCCAGCAGTTTCGGTCAGGGGTATGGCTACACCTTC
16	NA	NA	TRBV27	TRBJ2-1	CASSPLRDLGYNEQFF	TGTGCCAGCAGTCCTCTTAGGGATTTAGGCTACAATGAGCAGTTCTTC
10	once	NA	TRBV29-1	TRBJ2-1	CSVELYEQFF	TGCAGCGTTGAGTTGTATGAGCAGTTCTTC
12	NA	NA	TRBV7-9	TRBJ1-2	CASSFQGRGYTF	TGTGCCAGCAGCTTTCAGGGGCGAGGCTACACCTTC
16	few	NA	TRBV7-7	TRBJ2-1	CASSLGRLVQFDEQFF	TGTGCTAGCAGCTTAGGGAGACTAGTGCAATTTGATGAGCAGTTCTTC
13	NA	NA	TRBV9	TRBJ2-5	CASSVAPQETQYF	TGTGCCAGCAGCGTAGCACCCCAAGAGACCCAGTACTTC
15	NA	NA	TRBV6-1	TRBJ2-3	CASSPTGSGTDTQYF	TGTGCCAGCAGCCCTACAGGGTCCGGGACAGATACGCAGTATTTT
18	NA	NA	TRBV30	TRBJ2-1	CAYGRGRSYSSSYNEQFF	TGTGCTTACGGGAGGGGGCGCTCCTACAGTAGCTCCTACAATGAGCAGTTCTTC
13	NA	NA	TRBV11-2	TRBJ2-3	CASSLQVADTQYF	TGTGCCAGCAGCTTACAGGTTGCAGATACGCAGTATTTT
15	NA	NA	TRBV19	TRBJ2-7	CASSIGGEGYYEQYF	TGTGCCAGTAGTATCGGTGGAGAAGGATACTACGAGCAGTACTTC